The present T cell receptor (beta chain) was sequenced within a study of shared clonotypes between healthy human individuals. Study context: Ranging from 18 to 49 in age, donors were a couple of women and three men.

The CDR3 has 12 residues. Trimming stripped 8 bases from V and 6 bases from J, with 11 bases between. Germline V gene sequence: CDR1 MNHEY, CDR2 SVGAGI. Per the study methods: Junction-only immunoSEQ sequences carried no quality scores, so filtering differed. Generated by immunoSEQ multiplex PCR, the TCRdb table keeps only in-frame clones and is missing some. V and J calls plus clone size are reproduced from that table; the DNA served to infer D and trimming. The data show roughly 110,000 clones, 68% seen once. Source material: memory CD8+ T cells sorted from blood. Noted subset: CD45RO+ cells pooled with CCR7-negative TemRA cells. The J gene is TRBJ2-1, the V gene TRBV6-5; the D gene is possibly TRBD1 (6 bases). The clonotype originates from a woman in her twenties or thirties in good health. CDR3 loop: CASQGNGNEQFF. CDR3 nucleotides: TGTGCCAGCCAGGGGAACGGCAATGAGCAGTTCTTC.